These 5 T cell receptor beta chains came from one sample sequenced in a study of response to subunit inactivated influenza vaccine. Via MiXCR, TCRdb re-called the RT-PCR reads, giving one row per CDR3 protein. The table has about 540,000 distinct CDR3 sequences, around a quarter seen once; the top ten hold 2.5% to 3.5%. These data were also filed under a second study, of T cells expressing NK-cell markers. In that study: The authors generated TCR beta cDNA through 5'RACE template switching with UMIs.

The input for sequencing was CD4+ T cells sorted from PBMCs, taken 12 days after vaccination. The origin of the receptors is a man aged 45 to 65 who received an inactivated influenza vaccine.

Here the CDR3 DNA reads TGCAGCGTTGATAAAGGGGCTAGCTCCTACAATGAGCAGTTCTTC. Encoded protein: CSVDKGASSYNEQFF. The V and J genes are TRBV29-1 and TRBJ2-1, with D possibly being TRBD1 (5 bases). CDR3 size: 15 residues. Germline values: CDR1 SQVTM, CDR2 ANQGSEA. Trimming removed 3 bases from V and 0 bases from J, with 12 bases in between.

This clonotype was recorded at least ten times. This chain connects TRBV10-3 to TRBJ2-7; unclear D gene. V lost 4 bases to trimming and J lost 7 bases, with 8 bases between them. Germline V gene data show CDR1 as ENHRY and CDR2 as SYGVKD. CDR3 size: 11 residues. CDR3 amino acids: CAISVVGEQYF. For the CDR3, the DNA is TGTGCCATCAGTGTCGTGGGGGAGCAGTACTTC.

The CDR3 loop is CASSSRTGEGYGYTF. The CDR3 DNA sequence: TGTGCCAGCAGCTCAAGGACAGGGGAGGGCTATGGCTACACCTTC. The V call is TRBV7-2, the J call TRBJ1-2; 9 bases align to TRBD1. J lost 4 bases, V lost 4 bases, and 7 bases had no gene match. CDR1 and CDR2 (germline): SGHTA, FQGNSA. CDR3 length: 15 amino acids. The complete variable domain, with remaining parts taken from reference TRBV7-2 and TRBJ1-2, reads GAGVSQSPSNKVTEKGKDVELRCDPISGHTALYWYRQSLGQGLEFLIYFQGNSAPDKSGLPSDRFSAERTGGSVSTLTIQRTQQEDSAVYLCASSSRTGEGYGYTFGSGTRLTVV.

This clonotype was detected a few times. The V call is TRBV6-1, the J call TRBJ2-2; D is tentatively TRBD1 or TRBD2 (6 bases each). Germline CDR1 MNHNS, CDR2 SASEGT. The CDR3 contains 17 residues. V lost 5 bases and J lost 4, with 20 bases in between. CDR3: CASSTPIGGSGTGELFF. The CDR3 DNA reads as TGTGCCAGCAGTACCCCGATCGGGGGCTCAGGCACCGGGGAGCTGTTTTTT.

There are a few counts of this clonotype. This chain joins TRBV5-1 and TRBJ2-7, with D possibly TRBD1 on 6 matching bases. With 5 bases removed from V and 0 bases from J, the gap between germline ends came to 12 bases. The germline gives CDR1 SGHRS, CDR2 YFSETQ. This CDR3 has 14 residues. The CDR3 protein is CASRESRGSYEQYF. CDR3 DNA sequence: TGCGCCAGCAGAGAATCCAGGGGCTCCTACGAGCAGTACTTC.